The 9 T cell receptor beta chains presented below share a single source sample, sequenced in a study of blood T cell repertoires in COVID-19. Repertoires were generated with immunoSEQ multiplex PCR, while TCRdb's copy carries only in-frame clones and drops some. The sample shows under 150,000 clones, 80% to 90% of them seen only once. The sample comprised peripheral blood. The origin of the receptors is a woman between 45 and 60 years old with acute or convalescent COVID-19.

J is TRBJ1-1 and V is TRBV20-1; TRBD1 matches at 8 bases. Germline V gene sequence: CDR1 DFQATT, CDR2 SNEGSKA (reference sequence). This CDR3 comprises 14 residues. Trimming removed 6 bases from V and 1 base from J; junction bases left unmatched: 7. The CDR3 sequence is CSASPGTGNTEAFF. The CDR3 bases are TGCAGTGCCAGTCCCGGGACAGGGAACACTGAAGCTTTCTTT.

V is TRBV2 and J is TRBJ1-5; no firm D call. This CDR3 has 14 amino acids. Trimming pared 0 bases from V and 11 bases from J, leaving 14 bases between. Looked up from germline, CDR1 is SNHLY and CDR2 is FYNNEI. DNA for the CDR3: TGTGCCAGCAGTGAAGCGCTTGGCCCCGCGGCCCAGCATTTT. Translating it yields CASSEALGPAAQHF.

This clone was seen only once. V is TRBV5-4 and J is TRBJ1-6; D unclear. The CDR3 is made up of 15 amino acids. V lost 3 bases, J lost 7 bases, and 14 bases lay in between. Germline V lookup: CDR1 SGHNT, CDR2 YYREEE (reference sequence). In DNA form, the CDR3 reads TGTGCCAGCAGCTCCTCCCCGGGGAGGAATTCACCCCTCCACTTT. Amino acid sequence: CASSSSPGRNSPLHF. The entire variable domain, with the rest obtained from reference TRBV5-4 and TRBJ1-6, is as follows: ETGVTQSPTHLIKTRGQQVTLRCSSQSGHNTVSWYQQALGQGPQFIFQYYREEENGRGNFPPRFSGLQFPNYSSELNVNALELDDSALYLCASSSSPGRNSPLHFGNGTRLTVT.

This clone has more than one count but fewer than ten. As DNA, the CDR3 is TGTGCCACCAGTCTTAGGCGGGCCACCACAGATACGCAGTATTTT. Its translation is CATSLRRATTDTQYF. This chain uses TRBV24-1 with TRBJ2-3; the D gene is possibly TRBD2 (5 bases). V shed 6 bases and J shed 2 bases, with 14 bases lying between them. Germline assignment: CDR1 KGHDR and CDR2 SFDVKD. The CDR3 totals 15 residues.

This clone came up once. The chain links TRBV18 to TRBJ2-1; 8 bases match TRBD2. Per germline, CDR1 KGHSH and CDR2 LQKENI. Trimming removed 0 bases from V and 7 bases from J; junction bases left unmatched: 8. The CDR3 runs to 16 residues. DNA of the CDR3: TGTGCCAGCTCACCACCCTGGGGGCCGGGGGGGAATGAGCAGTTCTTC. It encodes CASSPPWGPGGNEQFF.

The chain has TRBV6-5 and TRBJ2-1, with TRBD2 matching 8 bases. The J segment lost 4 bases and the V segment lost 10 bases, leaving 9 bases of the junction unmatched. CDR3 length equals 14 residues. CDR1 and CDR2 from the germline V gene are MNHEY and SVGAGI. In nucleotides, the CDR3 is TGTGCCACCCTTCGAGCGGGAGCATACAATGAGCAGTTCTTC. Translated, it gives CATLRAGAYNEQFF.

The chain links TRBV18 to TRBJ2-1; no reliable D call. Trimming pared 3 bases from V and 2 bases from J, leaving 8 bases between. The CDR3 has 14 amino acids. In germline, CDR1 is KGHSH, CDR2 LQKENI. The CDR3 loop is CASSPGVTYNEQFF. CDR3 sequence (DNA): TGTGCCAGCTCACCGGGCGTAACCTACAATGAGCAGTTCTTC.

The V call is TRBV18, the J call TRBJ1-3; 10 bases are a match to TRBD1. Germline lookup yields CDR1 KGHSH and CDR2 LQKENI. Losses at the gene ends were 5 bases for V and 10 bases for J; bases not matched to a gene: 11. This CDR3 contains 15 residues. For the CDR3, the DNA is TGTGCCAGCTCAGCTACCCGGGACAGGGGTCCTACCATATATTTT. It encodes CASSATRDRGPTIYF.

V is TRBV7-9 and J is TRBJ2-1, with D perhaps TRBD2 (5 bases). CDR3 size: 17 residues. Germline assignment: CDR1 SEHNR and CDR2 FQNEAQ (reference sequence). V lost 3 bases and J 2 bases, leaving 17 bases between the germline ends. Written as DNA, the CDR3 is TGTGCCAGCAGCTTTCTTCGGGGAAAGAGACCCTACAATGAGCAGTTCTTC. As protein: CASSFLRGKRPYNEQFF.